The rows below give T cell receptor beta chains drawn from one sample of a study of shared clonotypes between healthy human individuals. Libraries were prepared by immunoSEQ multiplex PCR; TCRdb keeps only in-frame clonotypes and omits some of them. The profile shows hundreds of thousands of clones, around 93% of them singletons. Sequencing was performed on naive CD8+ T cells sorted from blood. The receptors stem from a man younger than 40 in good health. Both conserved end residues are trimmed from each CDR3. D genes are given only for firm matches. Clone size is not always given. Where it is, it says once, few, many or a class for expanded clones.

v_gene,d_gene,abundance,j_gene,len,CDR3aa
TRBV9,TRBD1,NA,TRBJ1-2,14,ASSVAQGQGFYGYT
TRBV5-4,NA,NA,TRBJ2-7,11,ASSLGGLDEQY
TRBV15,NA,NA,TRBJ2-1,11,ATSSPPYNEQF
TRBV11-2,TRBD1,NA,TRBJ2-3,16,ASSFRGRSGTATDTQY
TRBV7-7,TRBD2,NA,TRBJ2-2,15,ASSLAPGTSPTGELF
TRBV7-2,NA,NA,TRBJ1-1,13,ASSPRGLMNTEAF
TRBV5-4,NA,NA,TRBJ2-1,13,ASSLEGPAYDEQF
TRBV5-1,NA,NA,TRBJ1-1,11,ASSLPSGGEAF
TRBV11-2,TRBD1,NA,TRBJ1-1,14,ASSLDYRGLNTEAF
TRBV9,TRBD1,NA,TRBJ2-3,13,ASSVSQGASDTQY
TRBV10-3,NA,NA,TRBJ2-2,12,AISPGTYDGELF
TRBV10-3,NA,NA,TRBJ2-7,13,AIRPSIDLGYEQY
TRBV29-1,NA,NA,TRBJ2-5,11,SVDPGGLRDQY
TRBV13,NA,NA,TRBJ2-7,12,ASSLGPDGYEQY
TRBV14,NA,NA,TRBJ1-1,11,ASSQIENTEAF
TRBV9,NA,NA,TRBJ2-6,13,ASSVEAAGANVLT
TRBV7-9,TRBD2,few,TRBJ2-7,14,ASSLADFAGDYEQY
TRBV28,NA,NA,TRBJ2-1,13,ASSLDLSSYNEQF
TRBV7-9,TRBD1,NA,TRBJ2-5,12,ASSPSTGEETQY
TRBV6-6,NA,NA,TRBJ2-3,13,ASSYSREGTDTQY
TRBV7-9,NA,NA,TRBJ1-5,10,ASNQGSQPQH
TRBV27,TRBD1,NA,TRBJ1-1,13,ASSPLDRGLTEAF
TRBV27,NA,NA,TRBJ2-2,10,ASSRPAGELF
TRBV5-1,NA,once,TRBJ2-6,13,ASSSDFSGANVLT
TRBV4-1,TRBD2,NA,TRBJ2-7,12,ASSSLAGDNEQY
TRBV7-9,NA,NA,TRBJ2-7,11,ASSQIVDYEQY
TRBV27,NA,NA,TRBJ1-1,10,ASSSMNTEAF
TRBV6-5,NA,once,TRBJ2-1,12,ASSQNFRGNEQF
TRBV4-1,NA,once,TRBJ1-1,11,ASSQLRGSEAF
TRBV7-9,NA,NA,TRBJ1-1,10,ASSVGRTEAF
TRBV11-2,TRBD2,NA,TRBJ2-7,13,ASSFSSGSSYEQY
TRBV11-2,NA,NA,TRBJ2-7,10,ASSLLGNEQY
TRBV7-9,NA,NA,TRBJ1-1,11,ASSQLDARRAF
TRBV4-1,TRBD2,few,TRBJ2-7,12,ASSQVGTTYEQY
TRBV5-5,TRBD1,NA,TRBJ1-1,12,ASSVLDRGAEAF
TRBV14,NA,NA,TRBJ2-7,12,ASSQWGKGYEQY
TRBV27,NA,NA,TRBJ1-2,12,ASKGGGPSYGYT
TRBV15,TRBD2,NA,TRBJ2-7,15,ATSRDVREGPSYEQY